Below are 25 T cell receptor beta chains sequenced from a single sample in a study of beta chain features in type 1 diabetes. The sequenced template was cDNA made from the entire isolated RNA. The protocol was immunoSEQ multiplex PCR, while the TCRdb copy is restricted to in-frame clones and leaves out a portion. The data contain tens of thousands of clones, about 70% of them singletons. The sequencing input was Tregs from blood. The receptors were gathered from a woman between 40 and 55 years old in good health.

CDR3 protein: CASSQDPTGINSPLHF. CDR3 nucleotides: TGCGCCAGCAGCCAAGACCCGACAGGAATCAATTCACCCCTCCACTTT. This chain links TRBV4-1 with TRBJ1-6, with D possibly matching TRBD1 (6 bases). Germline lookup yields CDR1 MGHRA and CDR2 YSYEKL. The V end lost 0 bases, the J end lost 7 bases, and 13 bases lay between the germline ends. The CDR3 sequence is 16 residues long.

This clone occurred a few times. V is TRBV19 and J is TRBJ1-6; D possibly corresponds to TRBD1 (5 bases). Trimming pared 8 bases from V and 6 bases from J, leaving 17 bases between. The CDR3 spans 15 residues. Per the germline V gene, CDR1 is LNHDA and CDR2 is SQIVND (reference sequence). CDR3 amino acids: CASRPAGHPNSPLHF. The CDR3 DNA reads TGTGCCAGTCGACCCGCCGGACACCCTAATTCACCCCTCCACTTT.

The chain recombines TRBV4-1 with TRBJ2-5, with TRBD1 matching 7 bases. The germline CDR1 and CDR2 sequences are MGHRA and YSYEKL. This CDR3 region has 15 residues. The V gene end was trimmed by 0 bases and the J gene end by 5 bases; junction bases not matched to a gene: 6. The chain's CDR3 is CASSQETGYGETQYF. CDR3 in DNA: TGCGCCAGCAGCCAAGAGACAGGGTACGGCGAGACCCAGTACTTC.

This clone was detected a few times. The chain recombines TRBV7-6 with TRBJ2-2, with TRBD2 as a possible D gene (5 bases). Germline CDR1 SGHVS, CDR2 FNYEAQ. CDR3 length equals 17 residues. V lost 3 bases and J 0 bases, leaving 14 bases between the germline ends. CDR3 protein: CASSFPGEGANTGELFF. CDR3 in DNA: TGTGCCAGCAGCTTCCCTGGTGAGGGCGCGAACACCGGGGAGCTGTTTTTT.

This clone was observed a few times. The chain joins TRBV6-5 to TRBJ1-5; D uncertain. V lost 1 base, J lost 3 bases, and 10 bases lay in between. Looked up from germline, CDR1 is MNHEY and CDR2 is SVGAGI. This CDR3 spans 15 amino acids. This chain's CDR3 is CASSYYREANQPQHF. DNA of the CDR3: TGTGCCAGCAGTTACTATCGGGAGGCCAATCAGCCCCAGCATTTT.

The chain uses TRBV10-1 and TRBJ2-7; D perhaps matches TRBD2 (5 bases). This CDR3 is 14 amino acids long. Germline V gene lookup returns CDR1 WNHNN and CDR2 SYGVQD (reference sequence). V lost 8 bases and J 3 bases, leaving 17 bases between the germline ends. The CDR3 sequence: CASSDPGKGYEQYF. The CDR3 DNA reads as TGCGCCAGCTCAGACCCGGGGAAGGGCTACGAGCAGTACTTC.

The chain employs TRBV19 and TRBJ2-5; D not resolved. This CDR3 is built from 15 residues. Trimming cost V 4 bases and J 4 bases, with 16 bases left between them. Germline-derived CDR1 and CDR2 are LNHDA and SQIVND (reference sequence). The CDR3 sequence is CASSTPTGLRETQYF. CDR3 nucleotides: TGTGCCAGTAGTACCCCGACGGGTTTGAGAGAGACCCAGTACTTC. Full variable domain (remainder filled in from reference TRBV19 and TRBJ2-5): DGGITQSPKYLFRKEGQNVTLSCEQNLNHDAMYWYRQDPGQGLRLIYYSQIVNDFQKGDIAEGYSVSREKKESFPLTVTSAQKNPTAFYLCASSTPTGLRETQYFGPGTRLLVL.

This chain uses TRBV18 with TRBJ2-2, with TRBD1 as a possible D gene (6 bases). Germline assignment: CDR1 KGHSH and CDR2 LQKENI. V gave up 3 bases and J gave up 0 bases, with 14 bases separating them. The CDR3 has 17 residues. CDR3 coding DNA: TGTGCCAGCTCACCTTACAGTACAGGGACGAACACCGGGGAGCTGTTTTTT. This gives the protein CASSPYSTGTNTGELFF.

This clone has a handful of counts. This chain joins TRBV4-1 and TRBJ1-4; TRBD1 is a possible D gene (5 bases). This CDR3 contains 15 residues. V lost 1 base, J lost 4 bases, and 10 bases lay in between. Germline CDR1 is MGHRA and CDR2 is YSYEKL. CDR3 amino acids: CASSQVGQINEKLFF. The CDR3 nucleotides read TGCGCCAGCAGCCAAGTGGGGCAGATTAATGAAAAACTGTTTTTT.

The chain carries TRBV5-1 and TRBJ1-1; D perhaps matches TRBD1 (5 bases). The CDR3 runs to 15 residues. V was pared by 4 bases and J by 3 bases, with 16 bases between. The germline V gene has CDR1 SGHRS and CDR2 YFSETQ. In nucleotides, the CDR3 is TGCGCCAGCAGCCCTACTCAGGGATTGGACACTGAAGCTTTCTTT. Protein: CASSPTQGLDTEAFF. The whole variable domain, filled in from reference TRBV5-1 and TRBJ1-1, reads KAGVTQTPRYLIKTRGQQVTLSCSPISGHRSVSWYQQTPGQGLQFLFEYFSETQRNKGNFPGRFSGRQFSNSRSEMNVSTLELGDSALYLCASSPTQGLDTEAFFGQGTRLTVV.

This clone was seen a few times. This chain uses TRBV7-2 with TRBJ2-1, with 9 positions matching TRBD2. After removal of 1 base from V and 5 bases from J, the junction contained 3 bases not matched to a gene. Germline assignment: CDR1 SGHTA and CDR2 FQGNSA. CDR3 length equals 15 residues. The CDR3, as DNA: TGTGCCAGCAGCTTAGTAGCGGGGGCCAACAATGAGCAGTTCTTC. Translated: CASSLVAGANNEQFF.

This clone was recorded only once. The chain has TRBV7-8 and TRBJ1-1; D is ambiguous. The CDR3 spans 17 residues. From germline, CDR1 is SGHVS and CDR2 FQNEAQ. Trimming cost V 2 bases and J 2 bases, with 18 bases left between them. The chain's CDR3 is CASSLISREHFNTEAFF. In nucleotides, the CDR3 is TGTGCCAGCAGCTTAATTAGTCGGGAGCACTTTAACACTGAAGCTTTCTTT.

The chain carries TRBV29-1 and TRBJ2-2; 7 positions match TRBD2. The V segment lost 6 bases and the J segment 1 base; nucleotides outside the gene matches: 5. CDR3 size: 14 residues. Germline V gives CDR1 SQVTM, CDR2 ANQGSEA. The CDR3 reads CSVWTSLNTGELFF. The CDR3 nucleotides read TGCAGCGTCTGGACTAGTCTGAACACCGGGGAGCTGTTTTTT.

V and J are TRBV5-6 and TRBJ2-2, with D possibly TRBD1 on 5 matching bases. From germline, CDR1 is SGHDT and CDR2 YYEEEE. Trimming left V 0 bases short and J 0 bases short, with 9 bases between. The CDR3 length is 16 residues. CDR3 bases: TGTGCCAGCAGCTTGGTTGGGGCCGCGAACACCGGGGAGCTGTTTTTT. Residues: CASSLVGAANTGELFF.

This clone was detected only a few times. The J gene is TRBJ1-3, the V gene TRBV6-5, with 7 bases fitting TRBD1. The CDR3 consists of 14 residues. Trimming at V came to 0 bases and at J to 4 bases, leaving 0 bases not matched to a gene. CDR1 MNHEY and CDR2 SVGAGI come from the germline V gene. The CDR3 loop reads CASSYSGQGNTIYF. The DNA for the CDR3 is TGTGCCAGCAGTTACTCGGGACAGGGAAACACCATATATTTT.

This chain joins TRBV6-1 and TRBJ1-1; TRBD1 might be the D (5 bases). The CDR3 consists of 14 residues. Trimming took off 2 bases at V and 2 bases at J, with 9 bases between the two ends. Germline values: CDR1 MNHNS, CDR2 SASEGT. The CDR3 region is CASSEYGGNTEAFF. The CDR3 region has the DNA TGTGCCAGCAGTGAATACGGGGGAAACACTGAAGCTTTCTTT.

This chain links TRBV7-6 with TRBJ2-2; TRBD1 matches at 7 bases. The length of the CDR3 is 15 residues. Germline CDR1 and CDR2: SGHVS and FNYEAQ. The V gene end was trimmed by 4 bases and the J gene end by 0 bases; junction bases not matched to a gene: 2. The CDR3 loop reads CASSSDRSNTGELFF. CDR3 bases: TGTGCCAGCAGCTCGGACAGGTCGAACACCGGGGAGCTGTTTTTT. The full variable domain, its missing parts supplied by reference TRBV7-6 and TRBJ2-2, is GAGVSQSPRYKVTKRGQDVALRCDPISGHVSLYWYRQALGQGPEFLTYFNYEAQQDKSGLPNDRFSAERPEGSISTLTIQRTEQRDSAMYRCASSSDRSNTGELFFGEGSRLTVL.

The chain links TRBV29-1 to TRBJ1-2; D remains ambiguous. Trimming stripped 6 bases from V and 4 bases from J, with 9 bases between. The CDR3 has 11 residues. Germline V gives CDR1 SQVTM, CDR2 ANQGSEA. The CDR3 spells CSVAGIYGYTF. In DNA form, the CDR3 reads TGCAGCGTCGCAGGTATCTATGGCTACACCTTC.

The chain couples TRBV7-8 to TRBJ2-5; D may be TRBD2 (5 bases). Germline values: CDR1 SGHVS, CDR2 FQNEAQ. Trimming took off 0 bases at V and 5 bases at J, with 10 bases between the two ends. The CDR3 sequence is 14 residues long. CDR3 loop: CASSLAGPGETQYF. The CDR3 DNA reads TGTGCCAGCAGCTTAGCCGGACCGGGGGAGACCCAGTACTTC.

The rearrangement joins TRBV27 to TRBJ2-1; 10 bases fit TRBD1. The CDR3 covers 15 residues. The V and J ends lost 5 bases and 4 bases, in that order; junction bases with no gene match: 5. The V gene's germline CDR1 is MNHEY and CDR2 SMNVEV (reference sequence). As DNA, the CDR3 is TGTGCCAGCAGTCCTGACAGGGGGCCATACAATGAGCAGTTCTTC. It yields the protein CASSPDRGPYNEQFF.

This clone was detected only a few times. The chain combines TRBV19 with TRBJ1-2; 7 positions agree with TRBD1. This CDR3 has 13 amino acids. CDR1 and CDR2 from the germline V gene are LNHDA and SQIVND (reference sequence). Germline trimming cut 4 bases from V and 3 bases from J; bases unmatched to any gene: 2. The CDR3 loop is CASSTGTDYGYTF. CDR3 bases: TGTGCCAGTAGTACCGGGACAGACTATGGCTACACCTTC.

This chain joins TRBV29-1 and TRBJ1-6, with 7 bases lining up with TRBD1. The germline V gene encodes CDR1 SQVTM and CDR2 ANQGSEA. There are 13 residues in the CDR3. V dropped 8 bases and J dropped 5; count of bases not matched to a gene: 6. The CDR3 loop is CSIRTGDNSPLHF. The CDR3 DNA reads TGCAGCATCCGTACAGGGGATAATTCACCCCTCCACTTT.

The J gene is TRBJ1-3, the V gene TRBV6-6, with D possibly being TRBD1 (6 bases). Germline CDR1 MNHNY, CDR2 SVGAGI (reference sequence). Trimming took off 6 bases at V and 4 bases at J, with 16 bases between the two ends. There are 15 residues in the CDR3. The CDR3 region is CASSPSDRRGNTIYF. The CDR3 DNA follows: TGTGCCAGCAGCCCCTCCGACAGGCGAGGAAACACCATATATTTT.

V usage is TRBV19 and J usage is TRBJ2-7; tentative D call: TRBD2 (5 bases). CDR3 size: 17 residues. Germline V gene lookup returns CDR1 LNHDA and CDR2 SQIVND (reference sequence). The ends were cut back, 3 bases at V and 3 bases at J, with 21 bases in the middle. As DNA, the CDR3 is TGTGCCAGTAGTATCGGGGTGCGGTTTCGTAAAGACTACGAGCAGTACTTC. Its translation: CASSIGVRFRKDYEQYF.

This clone came up a few times. The chain is built from TRBV7-8 and TRBJ1-1, with D maybe TRBD1 (5 bases). The V and J ends lost 5 bases and 1 base respectively, with 8 bases between them. The CDR3 has 13 amino acids. CDR1 is SGHVS and CDR2 is FQNEAQ in the germline V gene. CDR3 DNA: TGTGCCAGCAGCGCCGACAGGAACACTGAAGCTTTCTTT. It translates to CASSADRNTEAFF.